Presented here are 26 T cell receptor beta chains from one specimen sequenced in a study of cytomegalovirus exposure and HLA in healthy donors. 13 Jbeta primers and 60 Vbeta primers were used for the PCR. Assay: immunoSEQ multiplex PCR; the TCRdb copy retains only in-frame clones and omits some. The sample yields fewer than 250,000 clones, over 60% seen once. Material for sequencing was PBMCs. Receptors were obtained from a woman aged 40 to 50 in good health and CMV-seronegative.

The gene calls are TRBV7-9 and TRBJ1-1; 9 bases agree with TRBD1. CDR1 is SEHNR and CDR2 is FQNEAQ in the germline V gene (reference sequence). The V segment lost 5 bases and the J segment 3 bases; nucleotides outside the gene matches: 7. The CDR3 is 15 amino acids. In nucleotides, the CDR3 is TGTGCCAGCAGCCCGGGACAGGGTTGGGACACTGAAGCTTTCTTT. It specifies CASSPGQGWDTEAFF.

V usage is TRBV5-1 and J usage is TRBJ2-7; TRBD2 matches 8 bases. The CDR3 is 14 residues long. Germline trimming cut 2 bases from V and 5 bases from J; bases unmatched to any gene: 6. Germline V gene data show CDR1 as SGHRS and CDR2 as YFSETQ. In nucleotides, the CDR3 is TGCGCCAGCAGCTTAATAGCGGGAAACGACGAGCAGTACGTC. Translated: CASSLIAGNDEQYV.

The CDR3 DNA is TGTGCCAGCTCACCGGCCAACACTGAAGCTTTCTTT. It is translated as CASSPANTEAFF. The chain uses TRBV18 and TRBJ1-1, with unresolved D. This CDR3 is built from 12 residues. Trimming removed 3 bases from V and 2 bases from J, with 4 bases in between. Looked up from germline, CDR1 is KGHSH and CDR2 is LQKENI.

The chain employs TRBV5-6 and TRBJ1-2; D gene uncertain. V gave up 2 bases and J gave up 9 bases, with 14 bases separating them. CDR1 SGHDT and CDR2 YYEEEE come from the germline V gene. The CDR3 has 13 amino acids. CDR3 amino acids: CASSFSAAGSYTF. CDR3 in DNA: TGTGCCAGCAGCTTCTCAGCGGCGGGTAGCTACACCTTC.

The chain employs TRBV11-2 and TRBJ2-7; TRBD1 agrees at 9 bases. The CDR3 extends over 16 amino acids. Germline CDR1 is SGHAT and CDR2 is FQNNGV. V shed 5 bases and J 5 bases; nucleotides not matched to a gene: 13. CDR3 in amino acids: CASSTGTGWLADEQYF. The CDR3 bases are TGTGCCAGCAGCACGGGGACAGGGTGGCTAGCGGACGAGCAGTACTTC.

The chain recombines TRBV9 with TRBJ1-5; 10 nucleotides agree with TRBD1. Trimming cost V 0 bases and J 5 bases; bases outside gene matches: 2. This CDR3 is built from 15 residues. The germline gives CDR1 SGDLS, CDR2 YYNGEE. Written as DNA, the CDR3 is TGTGCCAGCAGCGTAGGGGGGACAGGGGATCAGCCCCAGCATTTT. Its translation is CASSVGGTGDQPQHF.

This clone came up once. The chain has TRBV6-1 and TRBJ2-7; the match to TRBD1 covers 7 bases. This CDR3 contains 12 residues. Unmatched junction bases numbered 2, after V lost 5 bases and J lost 4 bases. Germline-derived CDR1 and CDR2 are MNHNS and SASEGT. CDR3 region: CASSSTGYEQYV. CDR3 nucleotides: TGTGCCAGCAGTTCGACAGGGTACGAGCAGTACGTC.

The genes are TRBV27 and TRBJ1-4; D call uncertain. There are 10 residues in the CDR3. In germline, CDR1 is MNHEY, CDR2 SMNVEV (reference sequence). Trimming pared 11 bases from V and 8 bases from J, leaving 9 bases between. CDR3 protein: CAFPGEKLFF. The CDR3, as DNA: TGTGCCTTCCCCGGGGAAAAACTGTTTTTT.

V is TRBV7-9 and J is TRBJ2-3, with 9 nucleotides matching TRBD2. The CDR3 sequence is 16 residues long. V trimming: 6 bases; J trimming: 1 base; junction bases outside the gene matches: 8. Germline CDR1 reads SEHNR; CDR2 reads FQNEAQ (reference sequence). The CDR3 is CASRTSGRRGTDTQYF. DNA for the CDR3: TGTGCCAGCAGGACGAGCGGGAGGCGTGGCACAGATACGCAGTATTTT.

This sequence joins TRBV7-8 and TRBJ1-5; 8 nucleotides match TRBD1. The J segment lost 5 bases and the V segment lost 5 bases, leaving 2 bases of the junction unmatched. Looked up from germline, CDR1 is SGHVS and CDR2 is FQNEAQ. The CDR3 totals 13 residues. CDR3 bases: TGTGCCAGCAGCCGACAGGGGTATCAGCCCCAGCATTTT. It translates to CASSRQGYQPQHF. Looking up the rest from reference TRBV7-8 and TRBJ1-5 gives the full variable domain: GAGVSQSPRYKVAKRGQDVALRCDPISGHVSLFWYQQALGQGPEFLTYFQNEAQLDKSGLPSDRFFAERPEGSVSTLKIQRTQQEDSAVYLCASSRQGYQPQHFGDGTRLSIL.

This sequence joins TRBV23-1 and TRBJ2-7; 7 bases fit TRBD2. TRBV23-1 counts as an open reading frame of uncertain function. V shed 4 bases, J shed 6 bases, and the junction held 21 bases outside the gene matches. The CDR3 has 18 amino acids. In DNA, the CDR3 is TGCGCCAGCAGTCTAAATATAGGGAGGGGTAGTTGGGCCCCCGAGCAGTACGTC. This gives the protein CASSLNIGRGSWAPEQYV.

V and J are TRBV28 and TRBJ1-5; no definite D call. Germline values: CDR1 MDHEN, CDR2 SYDVKM. Trimming took 5 bases from V and 7 from J, leaving 15 bases between them. The CDR3 totals 14 residues. The DNA of the CDR3 is TGTGCCAGCAGTCACCCTTTCCAGGAACAGCCCCAGCATTTT. This codes for CASSHPFQEQPQHF.

This chain links TRBV6-1 with TRBJ2-1, with 11 bases lining up with TRBD2. The J segment lost 0 bases and the V segment lost 2 bases, leaving 18 bases of the junction unmatched. The germline CDR1 and CDR2 sequences are MNHNS and SASEGT. The CDR3 is 22 residues long. Here the CDR3 reads CASSETIGGLAGLWGSYNEQFF. CDR3 in DNA: TGTGCCAGCAGTGAAACCATTGGCGGACTAGCGGGCCTTTGGGGCTCCTACAATGAGCAGTTCTTC.

The chain carries TRBV6-6 and TRBJ2-7, with D possibly TRBD2 on 5 matching bases. The CDR3 is 13 residues long. Germline V gene data show CDR1 as MNHNY and CDR2 as SVGAGI (reference sequence). The V gene lost 0 bases and the J gene lost 6 bases, with 9 bases spanning the gap. The CDR3 nucleotides read TGTGCCAGCAGTTACTCGGTGCTAGCCGAGCAGTACGTC. This encodes CASSYSVLAEQYV.

V gene TRBV6-5 combines with J gene TRBJ1-2; possibly TRBD1 for D (6 bases). Germline assignment: CDR1 MNHEY and CDR2 SVGAGI. V was pared by 7 bases and J by 4 bases, with 16 bases between. The CDR3 is made up of 14 amino acids. The CDR3 sequence is CASNPGGGGYGYTF. As DNA, the CDR3 is TGTGCCAGCAACCCCGGGGGGGGCGGCTATGGCTACACCTTC.

V gene TRBV4-3 combines with J gene TRBJ2-2; 8 nucleotides agree with TRBD2. The CDR3 is 16 amino acids. V dropped 0 bases and J dropped 4; count of bases not matched to a gene: 4. Per the germline V gene, CDR1 is LGHNA and CDR2 is YSLEER. The CDR3 region has the DNA TGCGCCAGCAGCCAAGATGGGAGCGGGAGCACCGGGGAGCTGTTTTTT. Encoded protein: CASSQDGSGSTGELFF.

This chain links TRBV6-1 with TRBJ1-1; D is possibly TRBD1 (6 bases). This CDR3 contains 14 residues. Trimming removed 7 bases from V and 0 bases from J, with 12 bases in between. Germline V gene sequence: CDR1 MNHNS, CDR2 SASEGT. The CDR3 reads CASKRDNMNTEAFF. CDR3 sequence (DNA): TGTGCCAGCAAACGGGACAACATGAACACTGAAGCTTTCTTT.

V gene TRBV6-1 combines with J gene TRBJ1-4; D not resolved. CDR1 and CDR2 (germline): MNHNS, SASEGT. This CDR3 comprises 17 residues. Trimming pared 1 base from V and 0 bases from J, leaving 12 bases between. CDR3 residues: CASSEVGDPATNEKLFF. Here the CDR3 DNA reads TGTGCCAGCAGTGAAGTCGGAGACCCTGCAACTAATGAAAAACTGTTTTTT.

The gene calls are TRBV2 and TRBJ1-2; D is undetermined. The CDR3 runs 13 residues. Germline assignment: CDR1 SNHLY and CDR2 FYNNEI. The V gene lost 4 bases and the J gene lost 10 bases, with 16 bases spanning the gap. The CDR3 DNA sequence: TGTGCCAGCAGTGTGGGCCAGGCGATCGACTACACCTTC. Translation: CASSVGQAIDYTF.

The chain has TRBV6-6 and TRBJ1-1, with D perhaps TRBD1 (6 bases). Germline V gives CDR1 MNHNY, CDR2 SVGAGI (reference sequence). Trimming took off 0 bases at V and 3 bases at J, with 11 bases between the two ends. The CDR3 loop spans 15 amino acids. The CDR3 spells CASSYSNWGHTEAFF. CDR3 nucleotide sequence: TGTGCCAGCAGTTACTCGAATTGGGGGCACACTGAAGCTTTCTTT.

V and J are TRBV7-3 and TRBJ2-1; 10 positions match TRBD2. From germline, CDR1 is SGHTA and CDR2 FQGTGA. The CDR3 consists of 14 residues. V lost 4 bases and J lost 8; bases outside the gene matches: 5. The CDR3 coding sequence is TGTGCCAGCAGCTCTTCCGGGACTAGCGATGAGCAGTTCTTC. Translation: CASSSSGTSDEQFF.

This rearrangement joins TRBV7-2 to TRBJ2-3, with 8 positions matching TRBD2. Germline V gives CDR1 SGHTA, CDR2 FQGNSA. J was trimmed by 0 bases and V by 2 bases; bases with no gene match: 4. This CDR3 spans 16 amino acids. The CDR3 here is CASSLTGRASTDTQYF. The CDR3 DNA sequence: TGTGCCAGCAGCTTAACCGGGAGGGCGAGCACAGATACGCAGTATTTT.

The rearrangement joins TRBV7-8 to TRBJ2-7; TRBD1 aligns across 8 bases. Per germline, CDR1 SGHVS and CDR2 FQNEAQ. The CDR3 runs 17 residues. Unmatched junction bases numbered 15, after V lost 4 bases and J lost 4 bases. Here the CDR3 reads CASSSRQGNKVFYEQYV. The CDR3 bases are TGTGCCAGCAGCTCTCGACAGGGGAATAAGGTCTTTTACGAGCAGTACGTC.

In DNA form, the CDR3 reads TGTGCCTGGAGTAGGGACAGGGGCAATCAGCCCCAGCATTTT. It codes for CAWSRDRGNQPQHF. This chain uses TRBV30 with TRBJ1-5; 9 nucleotides line up with TRBD1. V was pared by 2 bases and J by 2 bases, with 1 base of the junction left unmatched. Germline-derived CDR1 and CDR2 are GTSNPN and SVGIG (reference sequence). This CDR3 comprises 14 residues.

This rearrangement joins TRBV4-3 to TRBJ2-1; no definite D call. The germline V gene encodes CDR1 LGHNA and CDR2 YSLEER. The CDR3 totals 13 residues. V was pared by 0 bases and J by 15 bases, with 15 bases between. CDR3 amino acids: CASSQDPDTASFF. DNA for the CDR3: TGCGCCAGCAGCCAAGATCCCGACACGGCCTCGTTCTTC.

The genes are TRBV9 and TRBJ2-1; D possibly corresponds to TRBD1 (6 bases). Trimming pared 7 bases from V and 5 bases from J, leaving 13 bases between. Per the germline V gene, CDR1 is SGDLS and CDR2 is YYNGEE. This CDR3 spans 13 amino acids. CDR3 protein: CASEGHENNEQFF. CDR3 DNA sequence: TGTGCCAGCGAGGGACATGAGAACAATGAGCAGTTCTTC. Variable domain in full (rest from reference TRBV9 and TRBJ2-1): DSGVTQTPKHLITATGQRVTLRCSPRSGDLSVYWYQQSLDQGLQFLIQYYNGEERAKGNILERFSAQQFPDLHSELNLSSLELGDSALYFCASEGHENNEQFFGPGTRLTVL.